Presented here are 15 T cell receptor beta chains from one specimen sequenced in a study of blood T cell repertoires in COVID-19. Clones were read by immunoSEQ multiplex PCR, and TCRdb kept only the in-frame ones, dropping some. In the table there are about 42,000 clones, about 85% of which are singletons. Material: peripheral blood. Receptors were obtained from a woman between 65 and 79 years old in a cohort sampled during active COVID-19.

V is TRBV28 and J is TRBJ1-2; D is unclear. Trimming stripped 7 bases from V and 5 bases from J, with 14 bases between. In germline, CDR1 is MDHEN, CDR2 SYDVKM. There are 13 residues in the CDR3. The CDR3 sequence is CASTRPPRYGYTF. CDR3 nucleotide sequence: TGTGCCAGCACCCGTCCCCCACGGTATGGCTACACCTTC.

This rearrangement joins TRBV5-4 to TRBJ2-7; unclear D gene. Germline CDR1 reads SGHNT; CDR2 reads YYREEE (reference sequence). V was trimmed by 3 bases and J by 0 bases, leaving 16 bases between them. This CDR3 has 16 residues. The CDR3 nucleotides are TGTGCCAGCAGCTCCGTTGAGCCTGCGAGCTCCTACGAGCAGTACTTC. Amino acid sequence: CASSSVEPASSYEQYF.

V usage is TRBV7-8 and J usage is TRBJ2-3; TRBD2 matches at 14 bases. Germline CDR1 reads SGHVS; CDR2 reads FQNEAQ. The CDR3 sequence is 17 residues long. Losses at the gene ends were 5 bases for V and 7 bases for J; bases not matched to a gene: 11. This CDR3 reads CASSASGTSGGANTQYF. The CDR3 DNA reads TGTGCCAGCAGCGCCTCCGGGACTAGCGGGGGCGCCAATACGCAGTATTTT.

This clone has a handful of counts. Distinct nucleotide sequences in the sample also encode this CDR3. V usage is TRBV18 and J usage is TRBJ2-2; no firm D call. V was shortened by 2 bases and J by 2 bases, with 6 bases between the two germline ends. The CDR3 loop spans 14 amino acids. Germline V lookup: CDR1 KGHSH, CDR2 LQKENI. CDR3 amino acids: CASSPGPNTGELFF. For the CDR3, the DNA is TGTGCCAGCTCACCAGGGCCCAACACCGGGGAGCTGTTTTTT.

The chain uses TRBV29-1 and TRBJ2-7; TRBD2 aligns across 8 bases. In germline, CDR1 is SQVTM, CDR2 ANQGSEA. Trimming took 6 bases from V and 7 from J; bases not matched to a gene: 8. The CDR3 has 12 residues. In nucleotides, the CDR3 is TGCAGCGTAAGCGGGAGTCAGAGAGAGCAGTACTTC. As protein: CSVSGSQREQYF.

J is TRBJ1-1 and V is TRBV28, with D perhaps TRBD1 (6 bases). Trimming took off 6 bases at V and 10 bases at J, with 12 bases between the two ends. Per the germline V gene, CDR1 is MDHEN and CDR2 is SYDVKM. This CDR3 spans 11 amino acids. This chain's CDR3 is CASRGIQGAFF. The CDR3 DNA sequence: TGTGCCAGCAGGGGTATACAGGGAGCTTTCTTT.

The chain carries TRBV19 and TRBJ2-5; D is unclear. The CDR3 loop spans 12 amino acids. Trimming pared 7 bases from V and 2 bases from J, leaving 8 bases between. The germline gives CDR1 LNHDA, CDR2 SQIVND (reference sequence). The CDR3 bases are TGTGCCAGTACCACCGGTCAAGAGACCCAGTACTTC. The encoded protein is CASTTGQETQYF.

This chain connects TRBV6-2 or TRBV6-3 to TRBJ1-5, with 7 bases that match TRBD1. The V gene's germline CDR1 is MNHEY and CDR2 SVGEGT. The CDR3 spans 15 residues. Trimming cost V 5 bases and J 0 bases; bases outside gene matches: 4. The CDR3 coding sequence is TGTGCCAGCAGTCGACAGGGTAATAGCAATCAGCCCCAGCATTTT. Its protein product is CASSRQGNSNQPQHF.

This rearrangement joins TRBV3-1 (or the pseudogene TRBV3-2) to TRBJ1-2; no reliable D call. The CDR3 is 13 amino acids. Per germline, CDR1 LGHDT and CDR2 YNNKEL (reference sequence). Trimming shortened V by 0 bases and J by 12 bases, and 14 bases separated the two germline ends. CDR3 sequence: CASSQDINSPHTF. For the CDR3, the DNA is TGTGCCAGCAGCCAAGATATTAACAGCCCCCACACCTTC.

V usage is TRBV5-1 and J usage is TRBJ2-2, with TRBD1 as a possible D gene (7 bases). Germline CDR1 reads SGHRS; CDR2 reads YFSETQ. CDR3 length: 15 amino acids. The V end was cut by 5 bases, the J end by 1 base, with 12 bases between. The CDR3 bases are TGCGCCAGCAGTCGGCAGGGGGGGAACACCGGGGAGCTGTTTTTT. Protein sequence: CASSRQGGNTGELFF. Supplemented by reference TRBV5-1 and TRBJ2-2, the full variable domain reads KAGVTQTPRYLIKTRGQQVTLSCSPISGHRSVSWYQQTPGQGLQFLFEYFSETQRNKGNFPGRFSGRQFSNSRSEMNVSTLELGDSALYLCASSRQGGNTGELFFGEGSRLTVL.

The chain couples TRBV30 to TRBJ2-7; 13 nucleotides line up with TRBD2. With 2 bases clipped from V and 5 bases from J, the junction kept 6 bases outside the gene matches. The CDR3 length is 15 residues. CDR1 GTSNPN and CDR2 SVGIG come from the germline V gene (reference sequence). The CDR3 region is CAWSRSGLAGDEQYF. As DNA, the CDR3 is TGTGCCTGGAGTCGCTCCGGACTAGCGGGAGACGAGCAGTACTTC.

The chain uses TRBV4-1 and TRBJ2-5; a weak D match, TRBD1 (6 bases). Trimming stripped 0 bases from V and 0 bases from J, with 8 bases between. The CDR3 totals 15 residues. Germline V gene data show CDR1 as MGHRA and CDR2 as YSYEKL. The CDR3 protein is CASSQEDRYQETQYF. The DNA of the CDR3 is TGCGCCAGCAGCCAAGAAGACAGGTACCAAGAGACCCAGTACTTC.

This clone was seen more than once but under ten times. This chain joins TRBV6-6 and TRBJ2-7; 7 bases line up with TRBD1. Germline V gives CDR1 MNHNY, CDR2 SVGAGI (reference sequence). Unmatched junction bases numbered 5, after V lost 10 bases and J lost 2 bases. This CDR3 has 12 amino acids. This CDR3 reads CATWDRAYEQYF. DNA of the CDR3: TGTGCCACATGGGACAGAGCCTACGAGCAGTACTTC.

This chain's CDR3 is CASSKIVSSGGRFMYNEQFF. The CDR3, as DNA: TGTGCCAGCAGCAAAATAGTATCGAGTGGCGGGAGGTTTATGTACAATGAGCAGTTCTTC. The chain employs TRBV21-1 and TRBJ2-1; the table's TRBD2 call for D was not verified on the DNA. TRBV21-1 is classified as a pseudogene. The CDR3 covers 20 residues.

The V call is TRBV6-5, the J call TRBJ2-2, with 8 bases aligning to TRBD2. CDR1 and CDR2 from the germline V gene are MNHEY and SVGAGI. This CDR3 has 15 amino acids. The V and J ends lost 6 bases and 5 bases, in that order; junction bases with no gene match: 8. The CDR3 sequence is CASRVAGRRTGELFF. DNA for the CDR3: TGTGCCAGCAGAGTAGCGGGAAGGAGGACCGGGGAGCTGTTTTTT.